This T cell receptor beta chain was recovered during a study of technical replicates of blood from several donors (dated by TCRdb to about 2017). On this clone itself: Its cognate antigen has yet to be identified. No much larger clone exists at a distance of one base, and base qualities are not known.

Library prep was done by the immunoSEQ multiplex PCR assay. In TCRdb, the immuneACCESS table is reduced to in-frame sequences with V and J assigned. These tables do not hold every clone; where another copy was compared, an unresolved V gene accounts for under half, and the others remain unexplained. This sample gives tens of thousands of clones in total; 94% of them show up just once. Of the sample, under 0.3% is held by the ten largest clones. CDR1 MNHEY and CDR2 SMNVEV were looked up in the germline V gene (reference sequence). The CDR3 runs 13 residues from the cysteine to the phenylalanine. Just the 39-base CDR3 DNA is kept, in frame starting at base 1. The germline V and J ends show losses of 8 bases and 2 bases respectively, and no gene match explains 4 bases of the junction.

The origin of this receptor is a human donor in good health. In this chain, TRBV27 is recombined with TRBJ2-3, and 7 junction bases match TRBD1. The sample comprised T cells isolated from PBMCs. The CDR3 is CASLGTATDTQYF. The DNA is as follows: TGTGCCAGCCTCGGGACAGCCACAGATACGCAGTATTTT.